Shown below are 13 T cell receptor beta chains from a single sample sequenced in a study of cytomegalovirus exposure and HLA in healthy donors. Researchers ran the PCR with 60 Vbeta and 13 Jbeta primers. TCRdb's table, derived via immunoSEQ multiplex PCR, lists solely in-frame clones and lacks some. Its table records tens of thousands of clones. Source material: PBMCs. These receptors were collected from a man aged 35 to 55 in good health and CMV-seronegative.

J is TRBJ2-7 and V is TRBV6-5; perhaps TRBD2 as D (5 bases). V was shortened by 2 bases and J by 3 bases, with 14 bases between the two germline ends. This CDR3 has 15 residues. The germline gives CDR1 MNHEY, CDR2 SVGAGI. CDR3 region: CASSYTPWTGYEQYF. The DNA for the CDR3 is TGTGCCAGCAGTTACACCCCCTGGACTGGCTACGAGCAGTACTTC.

The gene calls are TRBV5-1 and TRBJ2-7, with D uncertain. The CDR3 is made up of 15 amino acids. Germline values: CDR1 SGHRS, CDR2 YFSETQ. Trimming pared 0 bases from V and 0 bases from J, leaving 10 bases between. This CDR3 is CASSLGAANSYEQYF. The CDR3 DNA reads as TGCGCCAGCAGCTTGGGAGCAGCGAACTCCTACGAGCAGTACTTC.

This chain uses TRBV11-2 with TRBJ2-5; 9 bases agree with TRBD1. CDR1 SGHAT and CDR2 FQNNGV come from the germline V gene. The trim removed 5 bases at V and 2 bases at J, leaving 3 bases unmatched. This CDR3 contains 14 residues. The CDR3 loop reads CASSLGQGQETQYF. In nucleotides, the CDR3 is TGTGCCAGCAGCCTCGGACAGGGGCAAGAGACCCAGTACTTC.

J is TRBJ2-3 and V is TRBV30; the match to TRBD2 covers 13 bases. CDR1 is GTSNPN and CDR2 is SVGIG in the germline V gene (reference sequence). The CDR3 sequence is 18 residues long. Trimming cost V 1 base and J 0 bases; bases outside gene matches: 7. The CDR3 reads CAWSGLAGGRTSTDTQYF. The CDR3 DNA follows: TGTGCCTGGAGTGGACTAGCGGGAGGACGAACTAGCACAGATACGCAGTATTTT.

This chain joins TRBV2 and TRBJ2-7; possibly TRBD2 for D (6 bases). Germline V lookup: CDR1 SNHLY, CDR2 FYNNEI. The CDR3 totals 15 residues. V dropped 4 bases and J dropped 2 bases, with 15 bases sitting between them. The CDR3 DNA sequence: TGTGCCAGCAGTGTGAAGACTAGGAGCGCCTACGAGCAGTACTTC. Translating gives CASSVKTRSAYEQYF.

The gene calls are TRBV11-3 and TRBJ1-3; the match to TRBD1 covers 7 bases. The V segment lost 4 bases and the J segment 1 base; nucleotides outside the gene matches: 10. This CDR3 has 17 amino acids. Germline V gene lookup returns CDR1 SGHNT and CDR2 YENEEA. The CDR3 reads CASSSWGTEPSGNTIYF. As DNA, the CDR3 is TGTGCCAGCAGCTCTTGGGGGACAGAGCCTTCTGGAAACACCATATATTTT.

Written as DNA, the CDR3 is TGTGCCTGGAGTGTAAAGGGACAGGACTACAATGAGCAGTTCTTC. Encoded protein: CAWSVKGQDYNEQFF. The J gene is TRBJ2-1, the V gene TRBV30, with TRBD1 matching 8 bases. J lost 3 bases, V lost 0 bases, and 4 bases had no gene match. From germline, CDR1 is GTSNPN and CDR2 SVGIG (reference sequence). The CDR3 runs to 15 residues.

The rearrangement links TRBV7-9 to TRBJ2-7; 7 bases fit TRBD2. V dropped 4 bases and J dropped 3; count of bases not matched to a gene: 12. This CDR3 spans 16 amino acids. Germline V gene data show CDR1 as SEHNR and CDR2 as FQNEAQ (reference sequence). The CDR3 DNA reads as TGTGCCAGCAGCTCCCAGGGCGGGAGTGGATACTACGAGCAGTACTTC. It translates to CASSSQGGSGYYEQYF.

This sequence joins TRBV25-1 and TRBJ2-5; the D gene is possibly TRBD2 (6 bases). V was trimmed by 6 bases and J by 6 bases, leaving 14 bases between them. Germline lookup yields CDR1 MGHDK and CDR2 SYGVNS. The CDR3 totals 13 residues. Here the CDR3 reads CASRPGSRKTQYF. DNA of the CDR3: TGTGCCAGCAGGCCCGGGAGCCGGAAGACCCAGTACTTC. Together with reference TRBV25-1 and TRBJ2-5, the CDR3 gives the full variable domain: EADIYQTPRYLVIGTGKKITLECSQTMGHDKMYWYQQDPGMELHLIHYSYGVNSTEKGDLSSESTVSRIRTEHFPLTLESARPSHTSQYLCASRPGSRKTQYFGPGTRLLVL.

The rearrangement joins TRBV30 to TRBJ2-1; 8 nucleotides align to TRBD1. After removal of 0 bases from V and 8 bases from J, the junction contained 6 bases not matched to a gene. Germline loops: CDR1 GTSNPN, CDR2 SVGIG (reference sequence). The CDR3 covers 14 residues. The CDR3 sequence is CAWSVGTGLYEQFF. The CDR3 DNA reads as TGTGCCTGGAGTGTAGGGACAGGACTTTATGAGCAGTTCTTC. The full variable domain, with the rest looked up from reference TRBV30 and TRBJ2-1, is SQTIHQWPATLVQPVGSPLSLECTVEGTSNPNLYWYRQAAGRGLQLLFYSVGIGQISSEVPQNLSASRPQDRQFILSSKKLLLSDSGFYLCAWSVGTGLYEQFFGPGTRLTVL.

This chain connects TRBV7-6 to TRBJ2-3; tentatively, D is TRBD1 (6 bases). CDR1 is SGHVS and CDR2 is FNYEAQ in the germline V gene. The CDR3 totals 13 residues. Trimming removed 4 bases at V and 3 bases at J, with 8 bases between. In DNA form, the CDR3 reads TGTGCCAGCAGCTCAGGGGTGACAGATACGCAGTATTTT. This encodes CASSSGVTDTQYF. The entire variable domain, with the rest obtained from reference TRBV7-6 and TRBJ2-3, is as follows: GAGVSQSPRYKVTKRGQDVALRCDPISGHVSLYWYRQALGQGPEFLTYFNYEAQQDKSGLPNDRFSAERPEGSISTLTIQRTEQRDSAMYRCASSSGVTDTQYFGPGTRLTVL.

The chain links TRBV7-9 to TRBJ1-1; D possibly corresponds to TRBD1 (6 bases). CDR3 length: 15 residues. Trimming removed 3 bases from V and 1 base from J, with 12 bases in between. The germline gives CDR1 SEHNR, CDR2 FQNEAQ (reference sequence). In DNA form, the CDR3 reads TGTGCCAGCAGCTTCCTCGAACAGGGGAACACTGAAGCTTTCTTT. Residues: CASSFLEQGNTEAFF.

This chain joins TRBV11-1 and TRBJ2-7; perhaps TRBD1 as D (6 bases). This CDR3 has 14 residues. Germline assignment: CDR1 SGHAT and CDR2 FQDESV (reference sequence). V lost 5 bases to trimming and J lost 2 bases, with 13 bases between them. The CDR3, as DNA: TGTGCCAGCAGCCCCCGACAGGTAACCTACGAGCAGTACTTC. The encoded protein is CASSPRQVTYEQYF.